This section outlines one T cell receptor (beta chain) sequence together with its context. Clones were sequenced by immunoSEQ multiplex PCR, and TCRdb holds only the in-frame ones, with some missing. The sample records roughly 62,000 clones, about 91% being singletons. The data are from a study of cytomegalovirus exposure and HLA in healthy donors. Germline CDR1 is SGHTA and CDR2 is FQGNSA. This CDR3 is 17 amino acids long. Trimming removed 5 bases at V and 2 bases at J, with 21 bases between. This TCR derives from a woman aged 25 to 39 in good health and CMV-seronegative. The sample taken for sequencing was PBMCs. This chain joins TRBV7-2 and TRBJ2-5; tentative D call: TRBD2 (6 bases). DNA for the CDR3: TGTGCCAGCAGCCAGAGGGGTGGCGGGGCACCGCAAGAGACCCAGTACTTC. Protein: CASSQRGGGAPQETQYF. The full variable domain, completed using reference TRBV7-2 and TRBJ2-5, is GAGVSQSPSNKVTEKGKDVELRCDPISGHTALYWYRQSLGQGLEFLIYFQGNSAPDKSGLPSDRFSAERTGGSVSTLTIQRTQQEDSAVYLCASSQRGGGAPQETQYFGPGTRLLVL.